The 21 T cell receptor beta chains below come from one sample, sequenced in a study of persistence of HIV-infected CD4 T cells. These receptors lack a known antigen. Nonspecific anti-CD3/anti-CD28 bead stimulation represents the broad CD4+ T cell repertoire. Sorting of responding CD4+ T cells relied on upregulated CD40 ligand together with CD69. Sequencing used immunoSEQ version 4 in survey mode. Assay: immunoSEQ multiplex PCR; the TCRdb copy retains only in-frame clones and omits some. The sample lists about 45,000 clones; roughly nine tenths were seen once. Material: CD4+ T cells sorted from PBMCs after approximately 20-hour stimulation, obtained from a patient who received antiretroviral therapy. The receptors derive from an adult man with HIV who was CMV-seropositive.

The count of this clone is one. This CDR3 reads CAHRSTLNNEQFF. The CDR3 coding sequence is TGTGCCCACCGGTCGACACTAAACAATGAGCAGTTCTTC. J is TRBJ2-1 and V is TRBV2; D is uncertain. The CDR3 runs to 13 residues. The ends were cut back, 11 bases at V and 5 bases at J, with 16 bases in the middle. Germline V gene data show CDR1 as SNHLY and CDR2 as FYNNEI.

This chain joins TRBV6-5 and TRBJ2-7; 9 nucleotides align to TRBD2. Germline V CDR1 and CDR2: MNHEY, SVGAGI. This CDR3 spans 16 amino acids. V gave up 0 bases and J gave up 3 bases; unmatched junction bases: 6. CDR3 nucleotide sequence: TGTGCCAGCAGTTACTCGAGTCTAGCGGGGAACTACGAGCAGTACTTC. Protein product: CASSYSSLAGNYEQYF.

V and J are TRBV6-2 or TRBV6-3 and TRBJ2-3; 8 nucleotides line up with TRBD2. The length of the CDR3 is 13 residues. Germline V gene sequence: CDR1 MNHEY, CDR2 SVGEGT. Unmatched junction bases numbered 6, after V lost 6 bases and J lost 7 bases. For the CDR3, the DNA is TGTGCCAGCAGCCTCGGGAGGGGCAATACGCAGTATTTT. It yields the protein CASSLGRGNTQYF.

V usage is TRBV7-8 and J usage is TRBJ2-3; D could derive from TRBD1 or TRBD2 (5 bases each). CDR1 and CDR2 from the germline V gene are SGHVS and FQNEAQ. Between the trimmed V and J ends, which lost 5 bases and 7 bases, there was a span of 19 bases. CDR3 length equals 15 residues. CDR3 coding DNA: TGTGCCAGCAGCATGGGGACCAATCTACTACATACGCAGTATTTT. Translated, it gives CASSMGTNLLHTQYF.

The rearrangement uses TRBV2 and TRBJ2-7, with a tentative D call TRBD2 (6 bases). V gave up 8 bases and J gave up 0 bases, with 14 bases separating them. CDR1 is SNHLY, CDR2 FYNNEI, per germline. This CDR3 contains 14 residues. The CDR3 sequence is CASGGLASSYEQYF. The CDR3 coding sequence is TGTGCCAGCGGAGGGCTAGCGAGCTCCTACGAGCAGTACTTC.

This clone was observed a handful of times. V and J are TRBV5-1 and TRBJ2-7, with 9 bases identical to TRBD1. CDR1 is SGHRS and CDR2 is YFSETQ in the germline V gene. The CDR3 extends over 15 amino acids. The V gene end was trimmed by 3 bases and the J gene end by 7 bases; junction bases not matched to a gene: 11. CDR3 region: CASSSAGTGLYEQYF. CDR3 in DNA: TGCGCCAGCAGCTCCGCCGGGACAGGGCTCTATGAGCAGTACTTC.

In this sample, this clone turned up a few times. CDR3 coding DNA: TGCGCCAGCAGCACCCTACTAGCGGGGGGCACAGATACGCAGTATTTT. It codes for CASSTLLAGGTDTQYF. The rearrangement joins TRBV5-1 to TRBJ2-3, with 11 bases fitting TRBD2. This CDR3 comprises 16 residues. Germline V CDR1 and CDR2: SGHRS, YFSETQ. V was clipped by 4 bases and J by 1 base; unmatched bases: 5.

The chain joins TRBV7-8 to TRBJ1-4, with D hard to call. The CDR3 spans 13 residues. Trimming left V 1 base short and J 8 bases short, with 8 bases between. The germline V gene encodes CDR1 SGHVS and CDR2 FQNEAQ. CDR3 coding DNA: TGTGCCAGCAGCTTAGGCGGAGGGGAAAAACTGTTTTTT. It translates to CASSLGGGEKLFF.

The genes are TRBV10-1 and TRBJ2-1, with a possible D match to TRBD2 (5 bases). With 5 bases removed from V and 7 bases from J, the gap between germline ends came to 12 bases. CDR1 WNHNN and CDR2 SYGVQD come from the germline V gene (reference sequence). CDR3 length: 13 amino acids. The CDR3 loop reads CASSKGRGNEQFF. The CDR3 nucleotides read TGCGCCAGCAGTAAAGGACGCGGGAATGAGCAGTTCTTC.

The V and J genes are TRBV5-1 and TRBJ1-2, with 9 bases aligning to TRBD1. This CDR3 spans 14 amino acids. Germline V CDR1 and CDR2: SGHRS, YFSETQ. Trimming removed 1 base from V and 6 bases from J; junction bases left unmatched: 4. Here the CDR3 DNA reads TGCGCCAGCAGCTTGACAGGGGGCGACCATGGCTACACCTTC. Translating it yields CASSLTGGDHGYTF.

This clone was recorded a few times. The CDR3 protein is CAISDYSSSYNEQFF. For the CDR3, the DNA is TGTGCCATCAGCGATTACAGTAGCTCCTACAATGAGCAGTTCTTC. This chain joins TRBV10-3 and TRBJ2-1; unclear D gene. V was cut by 6 bases and J by 0 bases, with 12 bases left in between. This CDR3 has 15 amino acids. Germline V gives CDR1 ENHRY, CDR2 SYGVKD.

J is TRBJ1-1 and V is TRBV9; TRBD1 might be the D (5 bases). The germline V and J ends were trimmed by 1 base and 1 base, with 11 bases remaining between them. Germline V gene sequence: CDR1 SGDLS, CDR2 YYNGEE. The CDR3 has 15 residues. CDR3 coding DNA: TGTGCCAGCAGCGTACACGGGGGGAAGAACACTGAAGCTTTCTTT. Its protein product is CASSVHGGKNTEAFF.

V is TRBV7-2 and J is TRBJ2-1; D might be TRBD2 (5 bases). CDR3 size: 16 residues. Germline CDR1 is SGHTA and CDR2 is FQGNSA. The V and J ends lost 1 base and 4 bases respectively, with 14 bases between them. CDR3 residues: CASSLGQPRRYNEQFF. The CDR3 bases are TGTGCCAGCAGCTTAGGCCAGCCACGGAGGTACAATGAGCAGTTCTTC.

The chain is built from TRBV11-2 and TRBJ1-5, with D unclear. The CDR3 has 13 amino acids. V was shortened by 1 base and J by 5 bases, with 6 bases between the two germline ends. From germline, CDR1 is SGHAT and CDR2 FQNNGV. CDR3 in amino acids: CASSLADYQPQHF. Written as DNA, the CDR3 is TGTGCCAGCAGCTTAGCGGACTATCAGCCCCAGCATTTT.

CDR3 in amino acids: CASRDRGDEQYF. Written as DNA, the CDR3 is TGTGCCAGCAGGGACAGGGGGGACGAGCAGTACTTC. The chain employs TRBV7-9 and TRBJ2-7; 10 positions match TRBD1. This CDR3 is built from 12 residues. After removal of 6 bases from V and 5 bases from J, the junction contained 1 base not matched to a gene. CDR1 SEHNR and CDR2 FQNEAQ come from the germline V gene (reference sequence).

This clone appeared a few times. The chain is built from TRBV19 and TRBJ1-3; TRBD1 agrees at 7 bases. The CDR3 is 14 residues long. The germline V gene encodes CDR1 LNHDA and CDR2 SQIVND (reference sequence). Unmatched junction bases numbered 7, after V lost 9 bases and J lost 2 bases. CDR3 loop: CASLRQGTGNTIYF. The CDR3 nucleotides are TGTGCCAGCCTTCGACAGGGAACTGGAAACACCATATATTTT.

V usage is TRBV6-6 and J usage is TRBJ2-7, with no clear D. Per germline, CDR1 MNHNY and CDR2 SVGAGI (reference sequence). This CDR3 has 13 residues. V was trimmed by 7 bases and J by 0 bases, leaving 10 bases between them. CDR3 loop: CASTPRRSYEQYF. The CDR3 DNA follows: TGTGCCAGCACCCCACGCCGCTCCTACGAGCAGTACTTC.

This chain connects TRBV3-1 (or the pseudogene TRBV3-2) to TRBJ2-7, with D unresolved. There are 13 residues in the CDR3. CDR1 is LGHDT and CDR2 is YNNKEL in the germline V gene (reference sequence). Trimming removed 4 bases from V and 4 bases from J, with 11 bases in between. Here the CDR3 DNA reads TGTGCCAGCAGCCCCTCTTATCGGTACGAGCAGTACTTC. Its protein is CASSPSYRYEQYF.

The V and J genes are TRBV6-4 and TRBJ2-7; 8 bases are shared with TRBD2. CDR1 is MRHNA, CDR2 SNTAGT, per germline. There are 15 residues in the CDR3. Trimming took 4 bases from V and 4 from J; bases not matched to a gene: 9. The CDR3 reads CASSVLPGGRYEQYF. The DNA of the CDR3 is TGTGCCAGCAGTGTTTTACCGGGGGGGCGGTACGAGCAGTACTTC.

This clone was recorded only once. V gene TRBV5-1 combines with J gene TRBJ2-3, with 7 bases matching TRBD2. This CDR3 contains 19 residues. Germline CDR1 reads SGHRS; CDR2 reads YFSETQ. V was pared by 1 base and J by 2 bases, with 16 bases of the junction left unmatched. CDR3 sequence: CASSLTILTSAPPTDTQYF. CDR3 DNA: TGCGCCAGCAGCTTGACTATTTTAACTAGCGCTCCCCCCACAGATACGCAGTATTTT.

The rearrangement uses TRBV27 and TRBJ1-2, with D unresolved. V lost 5 bases, J lost 4 bases, and 14 bases lay in between. CDR3 length equals 14 residues. Germline V gene sequence: CDR1 MNHEY, CDR2 SMNVEV (reference sequence). CDR3 DNA: TGTGCCAGCAGTCCCCAGACCTACCGCTATGGCTACACCTTC. The encoded protein is CASSPQTYRYGYTF.